This paragraph covers one T cell receptor beta chain sequence. Its antigen has not been determined. Base-call qualities are not available, and no considerably larger clone is one nucleotide away. TCRbeta CDR3 regions were amplified from genomic DNA using the immunoSEQ Assay, a bias-controlled multiplex PCR. Under the source paper's analysis protocol: Within the assay, amplification of reference gene primers was used to estimate how many nucleated cells each sample contained. To quantify the absolute abundance of each unique TCRbeta CDR3 rearrangement, sequence reads were collapsed and filtered. For each sample, productive Simpson clonality was calculated as the square root of Simpson's diversity index over productive rearrangements. The table comes from immuneACCESS by way of TCRdb, which keeps in-frame sequences with V and J called. Part of the clones is missing from these tables; in studies checked, under half for an unresolved V gene and the rest for unknown reasons. V, J and clone size are those of that table, while D and trimming were read from the DNA. The sample contains roughly 39,000 clones, approximately 94% of them found a single time. Jointly, the top ten make up 3.5% to 4.5% of the sample.

Taken from the germline V gene (reference sequence), the CDR1 and CDR2 loops are SEHNR and FQNEAQ. Germline trimming: 7 bases from V, 4 bases from J; junction bases outside gene matches: 9. The CDR3 covers 15 residues, taking in both the cysteine and the phenylalanine. Only the CDR3 DNA is retained, 45 bases long and in frame from the first base. This sample stems from a study of blood T cell repertoires in COVID-19 (TCRdb year 2020). Notes on the research overall: Samples covering the acute and convalescent phases of COVID-19 were provided by collaborators in the United States, Italy and Spain. The repertoires were released in a freely available public database intended as a resource for research on the immune response to SARS-CoV-2. The material from the prospective study consisted of cDNA or gDNA derived from T cells, B-cell-depleted T cells, or PBMCs. Where HLA class I and class II types were available, the types were taken from metadata supplied by the sample provider, not from assay-based typing. The samples were drawn from the first 160 participants of the ongoing ImmuneRACE study and from roughly 1,300 subjects provided by 6 global collaborators. Subjects who had been exposed to COVID-19, were actively infected with it, or had recovered from it provided the deeply sampled blood TCRbeta repertoires that made up the dataset. Nearly every sample came with metadata listing a de-identified subject ID, COVID-19 status, age in years and sex. Paper-wide results and their limitations: Clinical and demographic metadata were provided uncurated, with the amount varying by source and participant.

Collaborating institutions collected whole blood in K2EDTA tubes following their own protocols. For TCRbeta analysis, collaborators shipped samples in one of three forms: frozen whole blood, isolated PBMCs, or DNA extracted from either of those sample types. Rearrangement joined TRBV7-9 to TRBJ2-7; 11 central nucleotides agree with TRBD2. The receptor was derived from a human donor with active COVID-19. The donor label of this sample is uncertain. The sample comprised peripheral blood. The CDR3 protein: CASKTLAGEFYEQYF. Read as DNA, the sequence is TGTGCCAGCAAGACACTAGCGGGAGAATTTTACGAGCAGTACTTC.